The entry below gives a single TCR beta chain sequence along with its context. Its target antigen remains unknown. It has no much larger one-base neighbor in the sample; base qualities were not kept. From cysteine to phenylalanine, the CDR3 is 14 amino acids long. The CDR3 DNA has 42 bases and is translated from base 1. CDR1 MNHEY and CDR2 SMNVEV were looked up in the germline V gene (reference sequence). V is pared back by 0 bases and J by 8 bases, with 10 bases lying between the germline termini. Library construction relied on 5' RACE. TCRdb names Illumina HiSeq 2500 as the instrument used. A second roughly 7 to 11 cycle PCR used a sample-barcoded 5' primer and a J-beta primer mix. A unique molecular identifier was introduced onto each TCR beta cDNA molecule by a template-switch 5' adaptor carrying 12 random nucleotides. Each sample yielded at least 2.5 million CDR3-containing paired-end reads. All of the RNA was converted into first-strand cDNA using the Mint cDNA synthesis kit, with a TRBC-specific oligonucleotide serving as the primer. Following uracil-DNA glycosylase treatment, all cDNA underwent a first 18-cycle PCR with the universal primers M1SS and BC2_uni_R. The study's own analysis went as follows. Each sample was normalized by randomly selecting 1 million high-quality reads, each carrying a distinct molecular identifier. Instead of being binned into consensus sequences, reads that shared molecular identifiers were thrown out. MiTCR, with a Q25 quality threshold and the strictest error-elimination algorithm, was used for CDR3 identification, clonotype clustering and error correction. Lower-bound total TCR beta diversity was estimated with a nonparametric unseen species model using Euler transformation. Starting from the raw public reads, TCRdb applied fastp trimming at Q25, assembled clones with MiXCR and retained in-frame beta chains. Rows matching on CDR3 protein sequence are summarized as one entry with the most common DNA and genes. The V and J calls and clone size are TCRdb's, not the authors'. For this sample there are more than 650,000 distinct CDR3 sequences; around 24% appear just once. The ten top clones hold 3% of the sample.

Systemically healthy Caucasian individuals from Russia, 35 to 50 in total and aged roughly 6 to 100 years, were included as donors. Ten milliliters of peripheral blood were drawn from each donor into EDTA-treated Vacutainer tubes. Ficoll-Paque density-gradient centrifugation was used to isolate PBMCs, with at least 6 million obtained per sample. Trizol reagent was used to extract total RNA from PBMCs, with at least 6 micrograms per sample. Naive CD45RAhigh/CD27high T cell percentages were measured by flow cytometry on a PBMC aliquot from every donor. The data originate from a study of blood T cells in healthy people across ages (dated by TCRdb to about 2015). Regarding the complete study: Template switching captured roughly one uniquely barcoded TCR beta cDNA molecule per two T cells in model experiments. The donors were divided into four age groups: young (average around 17 years), middle-aged (around 41), aged (approximately 62) and long-lived (roughly 88). For two donors (one aged 18 to 30 and one aged 80 or older), the study analyzed two additional independent replicas of 1 million unique cDNA reads from the same blood draw. Using deep sequencing normalized with unique cDNA molecular identifiers, the study measured how TCR beta repertoire diversity changes with age.

What the research found in general, with its limitations: Since profiling was done on bulk unsorted PBMCs, naive and antigen-experienced compartments could not be conclusively compared. The CMV infection status of donors was not known, potentially confounding age-related changes in expanded clonotypes. Total diversity estimates from one million sequenced T cells were considered lower bounds and underestimates. A strong correlation was found between observed TCR beta diversity and the percentage of naive T cells measured by flow cytometry. Compared with the aged group, the long-lived group had more naive CD4+ T cells, fewer expanded clones and increased TCR diversity, a pattern suggesting age selection. As age increased, observed TCR beta diversity per million T cells dropped in a roughly linear way, and a significant reduction was already evident by age roughly 36.

The same sample was also studied in work on T cells of mothers and their children. Drawing on the second study: The donors were nine systemically healthy Caucasian individuals, made up of three mothers and their six children. cDNA synthesis consumed the entire amount of extracted RNA, loaded at about 1.5 ug RNA in each 15 ul reaction. In the second PCR, the M1S primer added sample barcodes and 2-4 random nucleotides. More than 8 million TCR beta CDR3 reads were obtained from each mother, and about 3 million reads were obtained from each child. Thymic selection similarly shapes TCR recombination output in related and unrelated pairs, with minor effect from inherited differences. Related mother-child pairs always showed normalized repertoire overlap that was slightly higher than in unrelated mother-child pairs, though the difference was never significant. No persistent microchimeric T cell clones were detected, at a sensitivity of roughly 99 clones per million clonotypes. To look for features that set related mother-child pairs apart from unrelated individuals, the researchers ran deep NGS to compare the TCR beta repertoires of mothers and children. On average, the children were roughly 11 +/- 4 years old, while the mothers were approximately 41 +/- 4 years old. After adapter ligation was performed with NEBNext reagents, the libraries were sequenced on an Illumina HiSeq 2000 with 100+100 nt paired-end reads. To prevent cross-contamination, the mother and child libraries were prepared a month apart and were sequenced in separate runs. Between 500,000 and 2,000,000 distinct TCR beta clonotypes were identified per donor. Naive TCR beta clonotypes were estimated from low-frequency clonotypes matched to each donor's FACS-determined naive share, without sorting.

Sequencing input: blood. The V and J genes are TRBV27 and TRBJ1-4, and perhaps TRBD1 as D gene, on 5 matching bases. The sequence was collected from a boy aged 5-17 years in good health. The base sequence is TGTGCCAGCAGTTTATCAGCACAGGCGGAAAAACTGTTTTTT. The encoded protein is CASSLSAQAEKLFF.